A single sample gave rise to the 19 T cell receptor beta chains below, sequenced in a study of cytomegalovirus exposure and HLA in healthy donors. Researchers ran the PCR with 60 Vbeta and 13 Jbeta primers. The method was immunoSEQ multiplex PCR; TCRdb's version includes in-frame clones alone and lacks a portion of them. The sample has some 120,000 clones; roughly 70% are singletons. Specimen: PBMCs. The origin of the receptors is a man between 40 and 49 years old in good health and CMV-seropositive.

The sample holds one count of this clone. The genes are TRBV7-8 and TRBJ2-7; D call uncertain. Germline values: CDR1 SGHVS, CDR2 FQNEAQ. The V end lost 3 bases, the J end lost 3 bases, and 18 bases lay between the germline ends. CDR3 length equals 16 residues. The CDR3 coding sequence is TGTGCCAGCAGCTTTTTTTCCTCGAGGTATAGCTACGAGCAGTACTTC. Encoded protein: CASSFFSSRYSYEQYF.

The chain employs TRBV5-1 and TRBJ2-3; TRBD1 might be the D (5 bases). The germline V gene has CDR1 SGHRS and CDR2 YFSETQ. The V and J ends lost 0 bases and 4 bases respectively, with 12 bases between them. There are 15 residues in the CDR3. The CDR3, as DNA: TGCGCCAGCAGCTTGGCCGTCAGGGTCTCAGATACGCAGTATTTT. Residues: CASSLAVRVSDTQYF.

The gene calls are TRBV5-6 and TRBJ2-5, with TRBD2 identical over 12 bases. Germline V lookup: CDR1 SGHDT, CDR2 YYEEEE. J gave up 7 bases and V 4 bases, and 8 bases lay outside the gene matches. The CDR3 contains 15 residues. CDR3 loop: CASSILAGGPVTQYF. DNA for the CDR3: TGTGCCAGCAGCATCCTAGCGGGAGGGCCGGTGACCCAGTACTTC.

The V and J genes are TRBV27 and TRBJ1-2; D is uncertain. CDR3 size: 19 residues. Trimming took 6 bases from V and 1 from J, leaving 27 bases between them. Germline V lookup: CDR1 MNHEY, CDR2 SMNVEV (reference sequence). The CDR3 sequence: CASSPGGSAIVLVNYGYTF. The CDR3 nucleotides are TGTGCCAGCAGCCCCGGTGGGTCTGCCATTGTACTAGTTAACTATGGCTACACCTTC.

V gene TRBV6-1 combines with J gene TRBJ1-6, with 7 positions matching TRBD1. CDR3 length: 16 amino acids. Germline assignment: CDR1 MNHNS and CDR2 SASEGT. V lost 4 bases and J lost 2; bases outside the gene matches: 5. CDR3 in amino acids: CASSVPTGTYNSPLHF. For the CDR3, the DNA is TGTGCCAGCAGTGTACCGACAGGGACCTATAATTCACCCCTCCACTTT.

This chain uses TRBV7-6 with TRBJ2-5; TRBD2 agrees at 12 bases. Matching the DNA end better, TRBJ2-7 makes the J call doubtful. The CDR3 length is 19 residues. Germline CDR1 SGHVS, CDR2 FNYEAQ. The CDR3 region is CASSSIRTSGNPSSYEQYF. The CDR3 bases are TGTGCCAGCAGCTCAATAAGGACTAGCGGGAACCCAAGCTCCTACGAGCAGTACTTC.

This clone was seen a few times. The CDR3 DNA reads TGCAGCGTCCGGGACAGGCCGAAGAACGAGCAGTACTTC. It yields the protein CSVRDRPKNEQYF. This chain joins TRBV29-1 and TRBJ2-7; 8 bases line up with TRBD1. This CDR3 has 13 amino acids. Germline V lookup: CDR1 SQVTM, CDR2 ANQGSEA. The junction had 9 bases not matched to a gene; V was cut back by 6 bases and J by 5 bases.

J is TRBJ1-5 and V is TRBV18; the D gene is possibly TRBD1 (6 bases). Trimming stripped 6 bases from V and 5 bases from J, with 20 bases between. The CDR3 is 16 residues long. From germline, CDR1 is KGHSH and CDR2 LQKENI. This chain's CDR3 is CASSLKAGAGDQPQHF. In DNA, the CDR3 is TGTGCCAGCTCCCTCAAAGCAGGGGCAGGGGATCAGCCCCAGCATTTT. The whole variable domain, filled in from reference TRBV18 and TRBJ1-5, reads NAGVMQNPRHLVRRRGQEARLRCSPMKGHSHVYWYRQLPEEGLKFMVYLQKENIIDESGMPKERFSAEFPKEGPSILRIQQVVRGDSAAYFCASSLKAGAGDQPQHFGDGTRLSIL.

This clone was recorded a few times. The chain uses TRBV4-2 and TRBJ1-1; D is perhaps TRBD1 (5 bases). CDR3 length: 15 residues. Germline loops: CDR1 LGHNA, CDR2 YNFKEQ. The ends were cut back, 1 base at V and 4 bases at J, with 13 bases in the middle. The CDR3 reads CASSQGRGSGTEAFF. The DNA of the CDR3 is TGTGCCAGCAGCCAAGGAAGGGGATCAGGCACTGAAGCTTTCTTT.

The J gene is TRBJ1-1, the V gene TRBV7-9; D unclear. The CDR3 runs 14 residues. Trimming left V 3 bases short and J 8 bases short, with 16 bases between. The V gene's germline CDR1 is SEHNR and CDR2 FQNEAQ (reference sequence). The CDR3 is CASSFAVETSEAFF. Written as DNA, the CDR3 is TGTGCCAGCAGCTTCGCCGTTGAGACATCAGAAGCTTTCTTT.

The chain couples TRBV10-1 to TRBJ2-5; 8 bases are a match to TRBD1. CDR3 length: 15 residues. V gave up 2 bases and J gave up 5 bases; unmatched junction bases: 7. Germline V gives CDR1 WNHNN, CDR2 SYGVQD (reference sequence). The CDR3 sequence is CASSEGRGRVETQYF. As DNA, the CDR3 is TGCGCCAGCAGTGAGGGCAGGGGGCGAGTTGAGACCCAGTACTTC.

This sequence joins TRBV11-2 and TRBJ1-1; D might be TRBD1 (6 bases). The germline V gene has CDR1 SGHAT and CDR2 FQNNGV. Trimming pared 5 bases from V and 0 bases from J, leaving 13 bases between. CDR3 length equals 15 residues. CDR3 DNA: TGTGCCAGCAGCCCCCGGACAGTTATGAACACTGAAGCTTTCTTT. Translation: CASSPRTVMNTEAFF.

On this clone: The same CDR3 is also encoded by other DNA sequences in this sample. The V and J genes are TRBV10-3 and TRBJ1-6, with TRBD1 matching 8 bases. The CDR3 runs to 15 residues. V was clipped by 6 bases and J by 10 bases; unmatched bases: 11. Per the germline V gene, CDR1 is ENHRY and CDR2 is SYGVKD. The DNA of the CDR3 is TGTGCCATCAGAACAGGACAGGGCTTCGAATCACCCCTCCACTTT. Amino acids: CAIRTGQGFESPLHF.

The V gene is TRBV11-2, the J gene TRBJ2-7; D unresolved. Deletions cut 3 bases from V and 2 bases from J, with 5 bases between. Germline CDR1 and CDR2: SGHAT and FQNNGV. The CDR3 consists of 12 residues. Here the CDR3 reads CASSFNTYEQYF. The CDR3 DNA reads as TGTGCCAGCAGCTTTAACACCTACGAGCAGTACTTC.

This clone was detected only a few times. The chain uses TRBV6-5 and TRBJ2-7; D gene unclear. V lost 4 bases and J 4 bases, leaving 5 bases between the germline ends. The CDR3 loop spans 11 amino acids. Germline V CDR1 and CDR2: MNHEY, SVGAGI. This CDR3 is CASSSTYEQYF. The CDR3 coding sequence is TGTGCCAGCAGTTCCACATACGAGCAGTACTTC.

This chain uses TRBV7-6 with TRBJ1-5; D remains ambiguous. Germline V CDR1 and CDR2: SGHVS, FNYEAQ. The CDR3 is 15 residues long. V shed 2 bases and J shed 3 bases, with 11 bases lying between them. The CDR3 region has the DNA TGTGCCAGCAGCTTAAGTGGGCAGATCAATCAGCCCCAGCATTTT. The encoded protein is CASSLSGQINQPQHF.

The J gene is TRBJ2-1, the V gene TRBV10-2; 11 bases are shared with TRBD1. The germline V gene has CDR1 WSHSY and CDR2 SAAADI. V lost 11 bases to trimming and J lost 6 bases; unmatched junction nucleotides: 9. The CDR3 has 14 residues. CDR3: CAGGQGATSNEQFF. The CDR3 DNA reads TGCGCCGGAGGACAGGGGGCGACGAGCAATGAGCAGTTCTTC.

V gene TRBV19 combines with J gene TRBJ1-1; tentative D call: TRBD1 (6 bases). The V gene lost 9 bases and the J gene lost 0 bases, with 17 bases spanning the gap. There are 15 residues in the CDR3. Germline V CDR1 and CDR2: LNHDA, SQIVND (reference sequence). The CDR3 loop reads CASQNQGLMNTEAFF. The CDR3 DNA follows: TGTGCCAGCCAAAACCAGGGGCTTATGAACACTGAAGCTTTCTTT. Drawing the rest from reference TRBV19 and TRBJ1-1, the complete variable domain is DGGITQSPKYLFRKEGQNVTLSCEQNLNHDAMYWYRQDPGQGLRLIYYSQIVNDFQKGDIAEGYSVSREKKESFPLTVTSAQKNPTAFYLCASQNQGLMNTEAFFGQGTRLTVV.

This clone was found a few times. The V call is TRBV2, the J call TRBJ1-6, with unresolved D. V lost 6 bases, J lost 10 bases, and 19 bases lay in between. The CDR3 contains 15 residues. Germline loops: CDR1 SNHLY, CDR2 FYNNEI. CDR3 in DNA: TGTGCCAGCAGACTAGAGTCCGGCCCGGGGTCACCCCTCCACTTT. Translation gives CASRLESGPGSPLHF.